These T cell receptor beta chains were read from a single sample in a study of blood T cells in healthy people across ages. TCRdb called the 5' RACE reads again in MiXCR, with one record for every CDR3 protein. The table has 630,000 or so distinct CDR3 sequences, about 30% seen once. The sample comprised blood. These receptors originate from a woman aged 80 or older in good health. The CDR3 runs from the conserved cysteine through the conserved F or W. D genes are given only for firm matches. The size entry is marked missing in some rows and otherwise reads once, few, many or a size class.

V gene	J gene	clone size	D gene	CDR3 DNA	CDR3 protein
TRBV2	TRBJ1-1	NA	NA	TGCGCCAGCGGCCTCCGAGGGAGGATGAACACTGAAGCTTTCTTT	CASGLRGRMNTEAFF
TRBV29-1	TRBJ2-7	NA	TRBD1	TGCAGCGTCGAGGGACAGGGCTTCACCTACGAGCAGTACTTC	CSVEGQGFTYEQYF
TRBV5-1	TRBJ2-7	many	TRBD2	TGCGCCAGCACTTTGACTAGCGGGGGCTACGAGCAGTACTTC	CASTLTSGGYEQYF
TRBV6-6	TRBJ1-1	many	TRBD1	TGTGCCAGCAGTTATTCCGGGACAGGGGGGACTGAAGCTTTCTTT	CASSYSGTGGTEAFF
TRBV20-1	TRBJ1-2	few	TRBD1	TGCAGTACTAGAAGACAGGGGAGAAACTATGGCTACACCTTC	CSTRRQGRNYGYTF
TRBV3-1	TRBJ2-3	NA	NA	TGTGCCAGCAGCCAAGATTCGGCCACAGGGGATACGCAGTATTTT	CASSQDSATGDTQYF
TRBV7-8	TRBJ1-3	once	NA	TGTGCCAGCAGTTTGACCTTCACATACTCTGGAAACACCATATATTTT	CASSLTFTYSGNTIYF
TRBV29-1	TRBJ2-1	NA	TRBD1	TGCAGCCCTCGCCCGGGACAGGGTGGGGGTGAGCAGTTCTTC	CSPRPGQGGGEQFF
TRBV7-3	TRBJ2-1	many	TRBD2	TGTGCCAGCAGCTGGACTAGCCTGCCGAGCAATGAGCAGTTCTTC	CASSWTSLPSNEQFF
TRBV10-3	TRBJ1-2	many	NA	TGTGCCATCAGTGAGGGCGGGGAATACTATGGCTACACCTTC	CAISEGGEYYGYTF
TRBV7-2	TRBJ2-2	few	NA	TGTGCCAGCAGCTTGCTAACAGGGTACACCGGGGAGCTGTTTTTT	CASSLLTGYTGELFF
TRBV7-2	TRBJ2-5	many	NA	TGTGCCAGCAGCTTAGAGCCCTATCCCCGAGAGACCCAGTACTTC	CASSLEPYPRETQYF
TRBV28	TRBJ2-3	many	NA	TGTGCCAGCAGTTCCCCCCTCGGGACCACAGATACGCAGTATTTT	CASSSPLGTTDTQYF
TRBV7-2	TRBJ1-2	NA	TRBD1	TGTGCCAGCAGCTTAGGCGGGACAGGGGCGAGTGGCTACACCTTC	CASSLGGTGASGYTF
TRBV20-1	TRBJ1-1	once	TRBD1	TGCAGTGCTAGAGATCGGGACAGGGGCCAATTCATGAACACTGAAGCTTTCTTT	CSARDRDRGQFMNTEAFF
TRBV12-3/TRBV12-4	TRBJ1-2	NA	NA	TGTGCCAGCAGTCGATCAAAGGGGGGTGTTGGCTACACCTTC	CASSRSKGGVGYTF
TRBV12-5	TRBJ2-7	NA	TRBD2	TGTGCTAGTGCCTTTAGCGGGAGTAGCGACGAGCAGTACTTC	CASAFSGSSDEQYF
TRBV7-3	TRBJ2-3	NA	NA	TGTGCCGGCAGCTTTACAGGAGGGGGCACAGATACGCAGTATTTT	CAGSFTGGGTDTQYF
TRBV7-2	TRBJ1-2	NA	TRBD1	TGTGCCAGCAGCCCGGGACAGGGAGGTCCCTATGGCTACACCTTC	CASSPGQGGPYGYTF
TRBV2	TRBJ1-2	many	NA	TGTGCCAGCAGTGTAGAGGCCCTGCGAATGAGCTACACCTTC	CASSVEALRMSYTF
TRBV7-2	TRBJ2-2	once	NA	TGTGCCAGCAGCACCCGGCCCAACACCGGGGAGCTGTTTTTT	CASSTRPNTGELFF
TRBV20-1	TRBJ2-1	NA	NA	TGCAGTGCCAATGCGGGGAGCTCCTACAATGAGCAGTTCTTC	CSANAGSSYNEQFF
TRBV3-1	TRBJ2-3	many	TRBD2	TGTGCCAGCAGCCAAGAGGGACTAGCGGGGGGTCCGCAGTATTTT	CASSQEGLAGGPQYF
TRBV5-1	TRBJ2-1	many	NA	TGCGCCAGCAGCTCAGGACAGTCCCGGGCTGTTTATGAGCAGTTCTTC	CASSSGQSRAVYEQFF
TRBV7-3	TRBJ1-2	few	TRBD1	TGTGCCAGCAGCTTAAGCGGCGGCCAGGGGGGGAGCCATGGCTACACCTTC	CASSLSGGQGGSHGYTF
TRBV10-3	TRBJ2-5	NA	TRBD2	TGTGCCATCAGTGAGTCTAGCGGGAGGGAAGAGACCCAGTACTTC	CAISESSGREETQYF
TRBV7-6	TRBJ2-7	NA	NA	TGTGCCAGTCCGATGTACGAGCAGTACTTC	CASPMYEQYF
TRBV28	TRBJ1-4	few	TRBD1	TGTGCCAGCAGTTTACCGGGACAGGGGTTTGATAATGAAAAACTGTTTTTT	CASSLPGQGFDNEKLFF
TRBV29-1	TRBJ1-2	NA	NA	TGCAGCGTTGGGGGGCTCGAGGGCTACACCTTC	CSVGGLEGYTF
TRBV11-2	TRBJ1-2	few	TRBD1	TGTGCCAGCAGCTTAGAAGGGACAGCGATTAACTATGGCTACACCTTC	CASSLEGTAINYGYTF
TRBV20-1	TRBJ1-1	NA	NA	TGCAGTGCCAGGAAGGGGGGGAACACTGAAGCTTTCTTT	CSARKGGNTEAFF
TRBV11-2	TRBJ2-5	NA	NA	TGTGCCAGCAGCCCCTTAGCGAGCTCCTACAATGAGCAGTACTTC	CASSPLASSYNEQYF
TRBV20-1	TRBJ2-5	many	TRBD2	TGCAGTGCTAGAGTGGAGCGGGGGGTACAAGAGACCCAGTACTTC	CSARVERGVQETQYF
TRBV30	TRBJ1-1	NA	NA	TGTGCCTGGAGTGTCCGGTACTTTGAAGCTTTCTTT	CAWSVRYFEAFF
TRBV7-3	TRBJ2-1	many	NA	TGTGCCAGCAGCTTAAAAATGCTTGGGGGGGGGGCGGATGAGCAGTTCTTC	CASSLKMLGGGADEQFF
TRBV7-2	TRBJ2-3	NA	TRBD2	TGTGCCGGCAGGACGGCTAGCGGGGGAGATACGCAGTATTTT	CAGRTASGGDTQYF
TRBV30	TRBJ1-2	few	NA	TGTGCCTGGAGTAGCGTCCGAGTCGGGGGCTACACCTTC	CAWSSVRVGGYTF
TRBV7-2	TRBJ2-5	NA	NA	TGTGCCAGCAGCCCAACCTACAGGGAATCGGAGACCCAGTACTTC	CASSPTYRESETQYF
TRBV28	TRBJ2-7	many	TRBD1	TGTGCCAGCAGTCCACCTGGGACAGAGGTAGGCTACGAGCAGTACTTC	CASSPPGTEVGYEQYF
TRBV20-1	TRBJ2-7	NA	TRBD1	TGCAGTGCTGGACAGGGTAAAGAGCAGTACTTC	CSAGQGKEQYF
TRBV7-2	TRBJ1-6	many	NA	TGTGCCAGCAGCTTAGGGCCAGGAGGGGCGGACCTCCACTTT	CASSLGPGGADLHF
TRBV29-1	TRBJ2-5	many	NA	TGCAGCGCTAGGGGACAACTAGACGCGACCCAGTACTTC	CSARGQLDATQYF
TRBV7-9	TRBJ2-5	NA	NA	TGTGCCAGCAGCCCAGATGGGCGGATAGAAGAGACCCAGTACTTC	CASSPDGRIEETQYF
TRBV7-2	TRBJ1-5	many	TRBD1	TGTGCCAGCAGCTTAGTCCAGGGGGGACAGCCCCAGCATTTT	CASSLVQGGQPQHF
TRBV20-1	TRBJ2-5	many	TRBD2	TGCAGTGCTCAACGGACTAGCGGTCAAGAGACCCAGTACTTC	CSAQRTSGQETQYF
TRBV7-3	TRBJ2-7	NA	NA	TGTGCCAGCAGCTTAGGTGGGGGCGACAATGAGCAGTACTTC	CASSLGGGDNEQYF
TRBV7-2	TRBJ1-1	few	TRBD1	TGTGCCAGCAGCTTTACCCACAGGGGCGGCACTGAAGCTTTCTTT	CASSFTHRGGTEAFF